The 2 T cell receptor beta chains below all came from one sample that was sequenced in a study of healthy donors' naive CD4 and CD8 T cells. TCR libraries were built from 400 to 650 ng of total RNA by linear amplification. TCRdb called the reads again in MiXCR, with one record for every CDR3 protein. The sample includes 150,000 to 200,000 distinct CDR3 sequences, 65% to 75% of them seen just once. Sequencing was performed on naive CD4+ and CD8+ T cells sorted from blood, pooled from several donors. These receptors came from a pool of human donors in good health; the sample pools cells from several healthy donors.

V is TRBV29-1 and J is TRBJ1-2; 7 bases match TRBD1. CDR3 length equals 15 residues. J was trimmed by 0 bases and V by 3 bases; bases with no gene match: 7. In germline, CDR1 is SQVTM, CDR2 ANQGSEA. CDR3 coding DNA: TGCAGCGTTGAGGACAGGCTTTTCCCTAACTATGGCTACACCTTC. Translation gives CSVEDRLFPNYGYTF.

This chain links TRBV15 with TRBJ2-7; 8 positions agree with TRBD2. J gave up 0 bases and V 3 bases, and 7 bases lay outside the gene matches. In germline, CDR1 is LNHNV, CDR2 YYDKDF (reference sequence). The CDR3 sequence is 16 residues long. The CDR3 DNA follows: TGTGCCACCAGCAGGCTGGGGGCGGGAGGCTCCTACGAGCAGTACGTC. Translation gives CATSRLGAGGSYEQYV.